These 25 T cell receptor beta chains originate from one sample sequenced in a study of T cells in Graves' hyperthyroidism and ophthalmopathy. The CDR3 regions of TCR beta were amplified from RNA transcripts. Carried out on the TCR CDR3, a first-round RT-PCR used the HTBI primer set. Via MiXCR, TCRdb re-called the multiplex PCR reads, giving one row per CDR3 protein. The sample includes 250,000 to 300,000 distinct CDR3 sequences, approximately 15% of them seen just once. Sequenced input: blood. These receptors came from a woman between 40 and 55 years old with Graves' hyperthyroidism that later progressed to Graves' ophthalmopathy.

As regards this clonotype: A much larger clone sits a single nucleotide away, making a read error possible. The chain employs TRBV25-1 and TRBJ2-2; TRBD1 agrees at 8 bases. This CDR3 is built from 13 residues. Germline-derived CDR1 and CDR2 are MGHDK and SYGVNS. The CDR3 DNA reads as TGTACCACCGGGACAGGTGTGACCGGGGAGCTGTTTTTT. Its protein product is CTTGTGVTGELFF.

This clonotype came up a few times. CDR3 in amino acids: CASSLTSGVRDTQYF. In nucleotides, the CDR3 is TGCGCCAGCAGCTTAACTAGCGGGGTGAGAGATACGCAGTATTTT. V gene TRBV5-1 combines with J gene TRBJ2-3, with 10 bases aligning to TRBD2. V lost 2 bases and J lost 5; bases outside the gene matches: 5. CDR1 SGHRS and CDR2 YFSETQ come from the germline V gene. The CDR3 has 15 residues.

This clonotype was counted at least ten times. This rearrangement joins TRBV20-1 to TRBJ2-7; 8 bases agree with TRBD1. Germline V gives CDR1 DFQATT, CDR2 SNEGSKA (reference sequence). This CDR3 is 15 amino acids long. V shed 3 bases, J shed 0 bases, and the junction held 7 bases outside the gene matches. The CDR3 DNA reads as TGCAGTGCTAGGAGGGTTGGACAGGGCTCCTACGAGCAGTACTTC. Encoded protein: CSARRVGQGSYEQYF.

The chain is built from TRBV7-2 and TRBJ2-3; no definite D call. The CDR3 has 14 amino acids. Germline CDR1 reads SGHTA; CDR2 reads FQGNSA. V lost 1 base and J lost 5, with 10 bases in between. CDR3 protein: CASSLVLAGDTQYF. CDR3 DNA sequence: TGTGCCAGCAGCTTAGTATTAGCTGGAGATACGCAGTATTTT.

In this sample, this clonotype turned up many times. The chain joins TRBV2 to TRBJ1-1; a weak D match, TRBD1 (6 bases). CDR1 SNHLY and CDR2 FYNNEI come from the germline V gene. V shed 6 bases and J shed 4 bases, with 15 bases lying between them. This CDR3 contains 14 residues. CDR3 residues: CASRYGPTGTEAFF. Written as DNA, the CDR3 is TGTGCCAGCAGATATGGGCCGACAGGCACTGAAGCTTTCTTT.

This clonotype came up a few times. The chain links TRBV4-2 to TRBJ2-5; 9 nucleotides align to TRBD2. V was pared by 1 base and J by 6 bases, with 12 bases of the junction left unmatched. The CDR3 is 17 amino acids. CDR1 and CDR2 from the germline V gene are LGHNA and YNFKEQ. The CDR3 DNA follows: TGTGCCAGCAGCCAAGCTGCTAGCGGGACCCCGGGAAAGACCCAGTACTTC. It encodes CASSQAASGTPGKTQYF.

This clonotype was observed many times. CDR3 in DNA: TGTGCCAGCAGCTTAGGACTAACCACTGACCAAGAGACCCAGTACTTC. Protein sequence: CASSLGLTTDQETQYF. V is TRBV11-2 and J is TRBJ2-5, with a tentative D call TRBD2 (5 bases). Per germline, CDR1 SGHAT and CDR2 FQNNGV. Trimming cost V 1 base and J 0 bases, with 12 bases left between them. The CDR3 spans 16 residues. Drawing the rest from reference TRBV11-2 and TRBJ2-5, the complete variable domain is EAGVAQSPRYKIIEKRQSVAFWCNPISGHATLYWYQQILGQGPKLLIQFQNNGVVDDSQLPKDRFSAERLKGVDSTLKIQPAKLEDSAVYLCASSLGLTTDQETQYFGPGTRLLVL.

This clonotype was counted ten times or more. The V and J genes are TRBV28 and TRBJ1-4; D gene uncertain. The CDR3 length is 12 residues. Germline V gives CDR1 MDHEN, CDR2 SYDVKM. Trimming pared 3 bases from V and 6 bases from J, leaving 5 bases between. CDR3 sequence: CASSLSYEKLFF. The DNA of the CDR3 is TGTGCCAGCAGTTTGTCTTATGAAAAACTGTTTTTT.

This clonotype occurred many times. The chain combines TRBV27 with TRBJ1-1; D is undetermined. The CDR3 spans 14 residues. V was clipped by 1 base and J by 1 base, with 7 bases between them. Germline values: CDR1 MNHEY, CDR2 SMNVEV (reference sequence). CDR3 bases: TGTGCCAGCAGTTTATATGGCACGAACACTGAAGCTTTCTTT. Protein product: CASSLYGTNTEAFF.

This clonotype was counted many times. This chain joins TRBV27 and TRBJ2-7, with 8 bases matching TRBD2. Looked up from germline, CDR1 is MNHEY and CDR2 is SMNVEV (reference sequence). Unmatched junction bases numbered 11, after V lost 7 bases and J lost 3 bases. The CDR3 has 15 amino acids. CDR3 nucleotides: TGTGCCAGCAAAGGGACCGGGACTAGATACTACGAGCAGTACTTC. Amino acid sequence: CASKGTGTRYYEQYF.

This clonotype was observed many times. The rearrangement uses TRBV3-1 and TRBJ2-5; D gene uncertain. CDR1 LGHDT and CDR2 YNNKEL come from the germline V gene (reference sequence). This CDR3 is 15 amino acids long. V lost 0 bases, J lost 4 bases, and 12 bases lay in between. Here the CDR3 reads CASSQEPSVGETQYF. The CDR3 coding sequence is TGTGCCAGCAGCCAAGAACCCAGCGTTGGAGAGACCCAGTACTTC.

This clonotype was counted many times. V usage is TRBV20-1 and J usage is TRBJ2-1; 9 nucleotides agree with TRBD1. The germline V gene has CDR1 DFQATT and CDR2 SNEGSKA (reference sequence). This CDR3 comprises 14 residues. The trim removed 6 bases at V and 8 bases at J, leaving 11 bases unmatched. The DNA for the CDR3 is TGCAGTGCAACCACAGGGGGCTCGCTGTATGAGCAGTTCTTC. This translates into CSATTGGSLYEQFF.

In regard to this clonotype: A junction boundary mismatches the germline segment, possibly from a read error. V and J are TRBV30 and TRBJ1-2; D not resolved. Germline lookup yields CDR1 GTSNPN and CDR2 SVGIG (reference sequence). The CDR3 covers 14 residues. In DNA, the CDR3 is TGTGCCTGGAGTGTACAAGGGTCAGTAGATGGCCACACCTTC. Translated: CAWSVQGSVDGHTF.

The chain employs TRBV2 and TRBJ2-3, with TRBD2 identical over 12 bases. This CDR3 has 19 amino acids. The J segment lost 3 bases and the V segment lost 5 bases, leaving 15 bases of the junction unmatched. Germline values: CDR1 SNHLY, CDR2 FYNNEI. CDR3 nucleotides: TGTGCCAGCAGTCCGACTAGCGGGGGAAGTCAGGTGTCGACAGATACGCAGTATTTT. Translating gives CASSPTSGGSQVSTDTQYF.

With respect to this clonotype: A much larger clone differs by one base, so this may be a read error. The rearrangement uses TRBV4-1 and TRBJ2-7, with D perhaps matching TRBD1 (6 bases). The CDR3 contains 15 residues. Trimming shortened V by 0 bases and J by 3 bases, and 12 bases separated the two germline ends. Germline CDR1 is MGHRA and CDR2 is YSYEKL. CDR3 protein: CASSQEWDTYYEQYF. CDR3 bases: TGCGCCAGCAGCCAAGAGTGGGACACCTACTACGAGCAGTACTTC.

This clonotype has a count of ten or more. The CDR3 spells CASTPGLAGSDTQYF. In DNA form, the CDR3 reads TGTGCCAGCACCCCGGGACTAGCGGGATCAGATACGCAGTATTTT. The genes are TRBV28 and TRBJ2-3, with 13 bases aligning to TRBD2. CDR1 is MDHEN, CDR2 SYDVKM, per germline. The junction had 5 bases not matched to a gene; V was cut back by 7 bases and J by 4 bases. The CDR3 covers 15 residues.

This clonotype was seen repeatedly, ten times or more. J is TRBJ2-2 and V is TRBV18, with 8 positions matching TRBD2. The CDR3 runs to 14 residues. CDR1 is KGHSH and CDR2 is LQKENI in the germline V gene. The V segment lost 5 bases and the J segment 4 bases; nucleotides outside the gene matches: 3. In DNA, the CDR3 is TGTGCCAGCTCAACCGGGAGGGCCACCGGGGAGCTGTTTTTT. Amino acid sequence: CASSTGRATGELFF.

This clonotype was recorded many times. The V and J genes are TRBV5-6 and TRBJ1-1, with D maybe TRBD1 (6 bases). Germline CDR1 SGHDT, CDR2 YYEEEE. Trimming shortened V by 0 bases and J by 4 bases, and 10 bases separated the two germline ends. The CDR3 is 14 amino acids. CDR3 in DNA: TGTGCCAGCAGCTTGGGGGGGCCGGGCACTGAAGCTTTCTTT. Translating it yields CASSLGGPGTEAFF.

About this clonotype itself: A much larger clone is a single base away; this may be a read error. V is TRBV5-1 and J is TRBJ2-4, with 7 bases that match TRBD1. CDR1 SGHRS and CDR2 YFSETQ come from the germline V gene. The CDR3 length is 16 residues. V shed 4 bases and J 3 bases; nucleotides not matched to a gene: 10. The CDR3 region is CASSNGQALVKNIQYF. The CDR3 DNA sequence: TGCGCCAGCAGCAACGGACAGGCCTTAGTCAAAAACATTCAGTACTTC. Full variable domain (missing parts from reference TRBV5-1 and TRBJ2-4): KAGVTQTPRYLIKTRGQQVTLSCSPISGHRSVSWYQQTPGQGLQFLFEYFSETQRNKGNFPGRFSGRQFSNSRSEMNVSTLELGDSALYLCASSNGQALVKNIQYFGAGTRLSVL.

The chain combines TRBV7-6 with TRBJ2-3; perhaps TRBD1 as D (5 bases). Trimming stripped 1 base from V and 0 bases from J, with 8 bases between. From germline, CDR1 is SGHVS and CDR2 FNYEAQ. CDR3 length: 15 residues. The CDR3 here is CASSLGTTSTDTQYF. As DNA, the CDR3 is TGTGCCAGCAGCTTAGGGACAACTAGCACAGATACGCAGTATTTT.

This clonotype was seen a handful of times. The chain has TRBV3-1 and TRBJ2-2; the match to TRBD2 covers 7 bases. The CDR3 consists of 12 residues. From germline, CDR1 is LGHDT and CDR2 YNNKEL (reference sequence). V gave up 6 bases and J gave up 13 bases; unmatched junction bases: 8. The CDR3 DNA reads as TGTGCCAGCAGACTTCAGGGAGGGAGGCTGTTTTTT. Its translation: CASRLQGGRLFF.

The rearrangement links TRBV7-9 to TRBJ2-2, with 7 bases identical to TRBD1. Germline V gene data show CDR1 as SEHNR and CDR2 as FQNEAQ (reference sequence). The CDR3 is made up of 20 amino acids. V shed 4 bases, J shed 3 bases, and the junction held 20 bases outside the gene matches. The CDR3 sequence: CASSYYQGVRWNPHTGELFF. The CDR3, as DNA: TGTGCCAGCAGCTACTACCAGGGGGTCAGATGGAATCCTCACACCGGGGAGCTGTTTTTT.

At least ten counts were recorded for this clonotype. The chain is built from TRBV27 and TRBJ1-1, with D perhaps matching TRBD1 (5 bases). The CDR3 contains 13 residues. Germline V gene sequence: CDR1 MNHEY, CDR2 SMNVEV (reference sequence). The V gene lost 4 bases and the J gene lost 14 bases, with 20 bases spanning the gap. CDR3 loop: CASSSPPGWKMFF. The CDR3 DNA is TGTGCCAGCAGTTCCCCCCCAGGGTGGAAGATGTTCTTT.

This clonotype was seen at least ten times. The chain recombines TRBV11-2 with TRBJ1-4; D gene unclear. The CDR3 runs to 12 residues. V lost 0 bases, J lost 7 bases, and 3 bases lay in between. The V gene's germline CDR1 is SGHAT and CDR2 FQNNGV. DNA for the CDR3: TGTGCCAGCAGCTTAGAACCTGAAAAACTGTTTTTT. It is translated as CASSLEPEKLFF. Based on the CDR3 plus reference TRBV11-2 and TRBJ1-4, the full variable domain is EAGVAQSPRYKIIEKRQSVAFWCNPISGHATLYWYQQILGQGPKLLIQFQNNGVVDDSQLPKDRFSAERLKGVDSTLKIQPAKLEDSAVYLCASSLEPEKLFFGSGTQLSVL.

In this sample, this clonotype turned up many times. The CDR3 nucleotides are TGTGCCAGCAGTTTAAGGGGACAGGGGGAAAATGGCTACACCTTC. It specifies CASSLRGQGENGYTF. The rearrangement joins TRBV12-3 or TRBV12-4 to TRBJ1-2; 11 bases line up with TRBD1. The V segment lost 2 bases and the J segment 6 bases; nucleotides outside the gene matches: 5. The CDR3 totals 15 residues.